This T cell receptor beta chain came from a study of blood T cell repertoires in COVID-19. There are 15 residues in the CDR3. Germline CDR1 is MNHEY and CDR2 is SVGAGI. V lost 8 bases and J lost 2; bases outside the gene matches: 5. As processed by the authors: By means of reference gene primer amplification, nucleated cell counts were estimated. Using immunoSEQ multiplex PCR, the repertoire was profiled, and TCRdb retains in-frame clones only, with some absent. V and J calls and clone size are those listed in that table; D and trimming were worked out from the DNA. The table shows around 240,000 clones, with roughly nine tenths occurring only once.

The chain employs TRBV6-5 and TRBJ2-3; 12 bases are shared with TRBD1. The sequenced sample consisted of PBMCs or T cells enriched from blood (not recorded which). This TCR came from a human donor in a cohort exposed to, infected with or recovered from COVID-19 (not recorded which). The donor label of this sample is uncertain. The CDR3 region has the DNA TGTGCCAGCCGGGGACAGGGGGCATTCACAGATACGCAGTATTTT. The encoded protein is CASRGQGAFTDTQYF.